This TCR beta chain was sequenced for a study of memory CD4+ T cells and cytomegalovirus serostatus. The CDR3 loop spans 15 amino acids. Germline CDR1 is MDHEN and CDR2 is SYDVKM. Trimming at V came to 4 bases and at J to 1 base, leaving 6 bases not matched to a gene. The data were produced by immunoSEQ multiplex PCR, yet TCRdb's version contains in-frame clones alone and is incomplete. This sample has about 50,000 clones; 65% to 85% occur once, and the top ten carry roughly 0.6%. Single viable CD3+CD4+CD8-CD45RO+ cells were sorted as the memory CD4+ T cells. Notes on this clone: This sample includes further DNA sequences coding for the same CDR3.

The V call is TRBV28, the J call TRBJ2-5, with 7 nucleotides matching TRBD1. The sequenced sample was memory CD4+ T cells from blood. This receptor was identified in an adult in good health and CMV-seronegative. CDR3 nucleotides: TGTGCCAGCAGTTCCCGACAGGGTCGCCAAGAGACCCAGTACTTC. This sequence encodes CASSSRQGRQETQYF.